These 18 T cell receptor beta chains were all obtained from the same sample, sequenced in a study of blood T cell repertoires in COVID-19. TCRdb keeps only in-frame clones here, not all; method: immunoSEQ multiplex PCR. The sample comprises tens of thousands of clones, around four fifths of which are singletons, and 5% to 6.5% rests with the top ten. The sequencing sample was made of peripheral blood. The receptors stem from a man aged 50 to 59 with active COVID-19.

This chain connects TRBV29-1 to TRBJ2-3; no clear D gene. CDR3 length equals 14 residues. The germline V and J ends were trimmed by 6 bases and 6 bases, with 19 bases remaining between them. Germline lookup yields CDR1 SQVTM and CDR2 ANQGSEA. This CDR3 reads CSVPGRSSVDTQYF. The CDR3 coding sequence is TGCAGCGTGCCCGGTCGGTCAAGCGTTGATACGCAGTATTTT.

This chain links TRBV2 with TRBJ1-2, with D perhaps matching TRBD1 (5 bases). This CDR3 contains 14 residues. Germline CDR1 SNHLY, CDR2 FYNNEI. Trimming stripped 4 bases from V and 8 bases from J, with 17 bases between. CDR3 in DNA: TGTGCCAGCAGTGTAGGGGTCGCGCAATTCGGCTACACCTTC. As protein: CASSVGVAQFGYTF.

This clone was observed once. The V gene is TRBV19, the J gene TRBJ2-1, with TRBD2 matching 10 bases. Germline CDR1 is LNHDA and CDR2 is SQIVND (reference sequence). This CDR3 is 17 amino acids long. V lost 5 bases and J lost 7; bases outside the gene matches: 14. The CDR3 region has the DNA TGTGCCAGTAGTTTACTCTATAGCGGGGGGCTGGGAAATGAGCAGTTCTTC. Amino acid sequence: CASSLLYSGGLGNEQFF.

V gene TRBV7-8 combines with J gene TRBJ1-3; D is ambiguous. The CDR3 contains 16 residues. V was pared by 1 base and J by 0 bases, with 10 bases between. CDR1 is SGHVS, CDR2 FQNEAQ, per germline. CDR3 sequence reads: CASSLDSSSSGNTIYF. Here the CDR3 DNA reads TGTGCCAGCAGCTTAGACAGCTCCTCCTCTGGAAACACCATATATTTT.

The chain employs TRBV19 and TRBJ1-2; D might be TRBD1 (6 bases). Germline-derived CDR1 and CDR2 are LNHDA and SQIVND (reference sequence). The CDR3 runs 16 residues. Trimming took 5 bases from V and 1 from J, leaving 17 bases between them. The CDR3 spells CASSLGHLDINYGYTF. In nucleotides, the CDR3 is TGTGCCAGTAGTCTGGGACATCTCGATATTAACTATGGCTACACCTTC.

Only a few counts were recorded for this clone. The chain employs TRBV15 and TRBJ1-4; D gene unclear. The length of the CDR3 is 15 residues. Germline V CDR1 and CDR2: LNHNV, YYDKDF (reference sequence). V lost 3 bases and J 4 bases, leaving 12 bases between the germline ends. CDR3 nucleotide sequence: TGTGCCACCAGCAGGGATTGGGGAGGTAATGAAAAACTGTTTTTT. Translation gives CATSRDWGGNEKLFF.

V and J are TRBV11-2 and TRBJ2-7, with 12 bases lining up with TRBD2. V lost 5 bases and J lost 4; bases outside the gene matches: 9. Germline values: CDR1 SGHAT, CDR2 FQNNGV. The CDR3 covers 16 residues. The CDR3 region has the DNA TGTGCCAGCAGCCGCCAAACTAGCGGGAGGAGATACGAGCAGTACTTC. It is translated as CASSRQTSGRRYEQYF.

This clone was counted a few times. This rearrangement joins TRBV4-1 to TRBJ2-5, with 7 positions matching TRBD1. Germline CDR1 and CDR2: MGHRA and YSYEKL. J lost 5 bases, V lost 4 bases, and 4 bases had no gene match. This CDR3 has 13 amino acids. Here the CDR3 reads CASSRLQGETQYF. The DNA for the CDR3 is TGCGCCAGCAGCCGCTTACAGGGGGAGACCCAGTACTTC.

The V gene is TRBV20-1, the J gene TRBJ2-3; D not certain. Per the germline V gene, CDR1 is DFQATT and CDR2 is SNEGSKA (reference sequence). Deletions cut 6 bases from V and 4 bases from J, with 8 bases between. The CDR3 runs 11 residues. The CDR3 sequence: CSAALADTQYF. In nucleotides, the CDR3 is TGCAGTGCAGCCTTGGCAGATACGCAGTATTTT.

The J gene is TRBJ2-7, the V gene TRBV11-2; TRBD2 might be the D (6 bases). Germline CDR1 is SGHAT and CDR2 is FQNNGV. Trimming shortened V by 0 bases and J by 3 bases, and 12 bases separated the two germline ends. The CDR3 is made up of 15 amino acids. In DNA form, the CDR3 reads TGTGCCAGCAGCTTAGATCGGGGAGGCCTCTACGAGCAGTACTTC. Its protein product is CASSLDRGGLYEQYF.

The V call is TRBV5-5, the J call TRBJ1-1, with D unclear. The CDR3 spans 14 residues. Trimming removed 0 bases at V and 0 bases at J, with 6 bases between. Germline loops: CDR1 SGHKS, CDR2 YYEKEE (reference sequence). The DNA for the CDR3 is TGTGCCAGCAGCTTGGGTCGGGTGAACACTGAAGCTTTCTTT. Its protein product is CASSLGRVNTEAFF.

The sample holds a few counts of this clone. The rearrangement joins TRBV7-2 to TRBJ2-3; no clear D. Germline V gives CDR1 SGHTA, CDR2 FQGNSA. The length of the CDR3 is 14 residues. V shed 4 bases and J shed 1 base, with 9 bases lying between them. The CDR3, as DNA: TGTGCCAGCAGCTCCCCTCCGGGCACAGATACGCAGTATTTT. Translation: CASSSPPGTDTQYF.

As DNA, the CDR3 is TGTGCCAGCAGCTTAGAGGGCCGTACGCAGTATTTT. Translating it yields CASSLEGRTQYF. The V gene is TRBV11-3, the J gene TRBJ2-3; D call uncertain. Germline V lookup: CDR1 SGHNT, CDR2 YENEEA. Trimming removed 0 bases at V and 8 bases at J, with 6 bases between. The CDR3 length is 12 residues.

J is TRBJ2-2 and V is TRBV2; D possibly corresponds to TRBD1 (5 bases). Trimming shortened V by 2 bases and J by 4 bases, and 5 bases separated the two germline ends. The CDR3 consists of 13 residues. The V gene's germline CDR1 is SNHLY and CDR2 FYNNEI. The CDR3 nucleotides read TGTGCCAGCAGTGAACAGGGCACCGGGGAGCTGTTTTTT. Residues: CASSEQGTGELFF.

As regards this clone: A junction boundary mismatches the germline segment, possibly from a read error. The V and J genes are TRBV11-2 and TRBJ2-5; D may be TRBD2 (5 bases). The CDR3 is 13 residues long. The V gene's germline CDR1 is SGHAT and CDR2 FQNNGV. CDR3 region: CASTLSGKETQYF. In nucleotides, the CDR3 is TGTGCCAGCACCTTAAGCGGTAAAGAGACCCAGTACTTC.

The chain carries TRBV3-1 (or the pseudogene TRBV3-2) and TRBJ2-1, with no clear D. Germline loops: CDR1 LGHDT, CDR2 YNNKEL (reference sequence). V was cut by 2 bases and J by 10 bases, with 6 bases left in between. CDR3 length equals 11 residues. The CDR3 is CASSQRGEQFF. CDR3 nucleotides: TGTGCCAGCAGCCAAAGAGGAGAGCAGTTCTTC.

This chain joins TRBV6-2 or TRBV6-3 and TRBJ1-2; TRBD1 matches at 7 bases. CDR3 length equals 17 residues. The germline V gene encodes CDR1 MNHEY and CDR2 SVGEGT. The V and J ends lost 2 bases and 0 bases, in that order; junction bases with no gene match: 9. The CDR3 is CASSYEGDRVANYGYTF. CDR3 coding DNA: TGTGCCAGCAGTTACGAAGGTGACAGGGTAGCTAACTATGGCTACACCTTC.

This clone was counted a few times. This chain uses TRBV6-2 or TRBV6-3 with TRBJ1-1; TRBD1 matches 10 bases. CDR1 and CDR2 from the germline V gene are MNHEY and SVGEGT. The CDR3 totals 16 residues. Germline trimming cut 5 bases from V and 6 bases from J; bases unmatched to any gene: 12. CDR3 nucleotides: TGTGCCAGCAGTCTTCTCGACAGGGGGCTTTTCGCTGAAGCTTTCTTT. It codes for CASSLLDRGLFAEAFF.